This T cell receptor beta chain comes out of a study of blood T cell repertoires in COVID-19. Clones were read by immunoSEQ multiplex PCR, and TCRdb kept only the in-frame ones, dropping some. The repertoire holds 350,000 to 400,000 clones, with about 90% as singletons. The specimen was PBMCs or T cells enriched from blood (not recorded which). This receptor was obtained from a woman in her 30s who had recovered from COVID-19.

Here the CDR3 DNA reads TGTGCCAGCAGTCCGGCCAATGACAGGGTTAATGAAAAACTGTTTTTT. Translation gives CASSPANDRVNEKLFF. This sequence joins TRBV27 and TRBJ1-4, with TRBD1 identical over 7 bases. The V and J ends lost 5 bases and 4 bases, in that order; junction bases with no gene match: 10. Germline V gene sequence: CDR1 MNHEY, CDR2 SMNVEV (reference sequence). The CDR3 is 16 residues long. The entire variable domain, with the rest obtained from reference TRBV27 and TRBJ1-4, is as follows: EAQVTQNPRYLITVTGKKLTVTCSQNMNHEYMSWYRQDPGLGLRQIYYSMNVEVTDKGDVPEGYKVSRKEKRNFPLILESPSPNQTSLYFCASSPANDRVNEKLFFGSGTQLSVL.